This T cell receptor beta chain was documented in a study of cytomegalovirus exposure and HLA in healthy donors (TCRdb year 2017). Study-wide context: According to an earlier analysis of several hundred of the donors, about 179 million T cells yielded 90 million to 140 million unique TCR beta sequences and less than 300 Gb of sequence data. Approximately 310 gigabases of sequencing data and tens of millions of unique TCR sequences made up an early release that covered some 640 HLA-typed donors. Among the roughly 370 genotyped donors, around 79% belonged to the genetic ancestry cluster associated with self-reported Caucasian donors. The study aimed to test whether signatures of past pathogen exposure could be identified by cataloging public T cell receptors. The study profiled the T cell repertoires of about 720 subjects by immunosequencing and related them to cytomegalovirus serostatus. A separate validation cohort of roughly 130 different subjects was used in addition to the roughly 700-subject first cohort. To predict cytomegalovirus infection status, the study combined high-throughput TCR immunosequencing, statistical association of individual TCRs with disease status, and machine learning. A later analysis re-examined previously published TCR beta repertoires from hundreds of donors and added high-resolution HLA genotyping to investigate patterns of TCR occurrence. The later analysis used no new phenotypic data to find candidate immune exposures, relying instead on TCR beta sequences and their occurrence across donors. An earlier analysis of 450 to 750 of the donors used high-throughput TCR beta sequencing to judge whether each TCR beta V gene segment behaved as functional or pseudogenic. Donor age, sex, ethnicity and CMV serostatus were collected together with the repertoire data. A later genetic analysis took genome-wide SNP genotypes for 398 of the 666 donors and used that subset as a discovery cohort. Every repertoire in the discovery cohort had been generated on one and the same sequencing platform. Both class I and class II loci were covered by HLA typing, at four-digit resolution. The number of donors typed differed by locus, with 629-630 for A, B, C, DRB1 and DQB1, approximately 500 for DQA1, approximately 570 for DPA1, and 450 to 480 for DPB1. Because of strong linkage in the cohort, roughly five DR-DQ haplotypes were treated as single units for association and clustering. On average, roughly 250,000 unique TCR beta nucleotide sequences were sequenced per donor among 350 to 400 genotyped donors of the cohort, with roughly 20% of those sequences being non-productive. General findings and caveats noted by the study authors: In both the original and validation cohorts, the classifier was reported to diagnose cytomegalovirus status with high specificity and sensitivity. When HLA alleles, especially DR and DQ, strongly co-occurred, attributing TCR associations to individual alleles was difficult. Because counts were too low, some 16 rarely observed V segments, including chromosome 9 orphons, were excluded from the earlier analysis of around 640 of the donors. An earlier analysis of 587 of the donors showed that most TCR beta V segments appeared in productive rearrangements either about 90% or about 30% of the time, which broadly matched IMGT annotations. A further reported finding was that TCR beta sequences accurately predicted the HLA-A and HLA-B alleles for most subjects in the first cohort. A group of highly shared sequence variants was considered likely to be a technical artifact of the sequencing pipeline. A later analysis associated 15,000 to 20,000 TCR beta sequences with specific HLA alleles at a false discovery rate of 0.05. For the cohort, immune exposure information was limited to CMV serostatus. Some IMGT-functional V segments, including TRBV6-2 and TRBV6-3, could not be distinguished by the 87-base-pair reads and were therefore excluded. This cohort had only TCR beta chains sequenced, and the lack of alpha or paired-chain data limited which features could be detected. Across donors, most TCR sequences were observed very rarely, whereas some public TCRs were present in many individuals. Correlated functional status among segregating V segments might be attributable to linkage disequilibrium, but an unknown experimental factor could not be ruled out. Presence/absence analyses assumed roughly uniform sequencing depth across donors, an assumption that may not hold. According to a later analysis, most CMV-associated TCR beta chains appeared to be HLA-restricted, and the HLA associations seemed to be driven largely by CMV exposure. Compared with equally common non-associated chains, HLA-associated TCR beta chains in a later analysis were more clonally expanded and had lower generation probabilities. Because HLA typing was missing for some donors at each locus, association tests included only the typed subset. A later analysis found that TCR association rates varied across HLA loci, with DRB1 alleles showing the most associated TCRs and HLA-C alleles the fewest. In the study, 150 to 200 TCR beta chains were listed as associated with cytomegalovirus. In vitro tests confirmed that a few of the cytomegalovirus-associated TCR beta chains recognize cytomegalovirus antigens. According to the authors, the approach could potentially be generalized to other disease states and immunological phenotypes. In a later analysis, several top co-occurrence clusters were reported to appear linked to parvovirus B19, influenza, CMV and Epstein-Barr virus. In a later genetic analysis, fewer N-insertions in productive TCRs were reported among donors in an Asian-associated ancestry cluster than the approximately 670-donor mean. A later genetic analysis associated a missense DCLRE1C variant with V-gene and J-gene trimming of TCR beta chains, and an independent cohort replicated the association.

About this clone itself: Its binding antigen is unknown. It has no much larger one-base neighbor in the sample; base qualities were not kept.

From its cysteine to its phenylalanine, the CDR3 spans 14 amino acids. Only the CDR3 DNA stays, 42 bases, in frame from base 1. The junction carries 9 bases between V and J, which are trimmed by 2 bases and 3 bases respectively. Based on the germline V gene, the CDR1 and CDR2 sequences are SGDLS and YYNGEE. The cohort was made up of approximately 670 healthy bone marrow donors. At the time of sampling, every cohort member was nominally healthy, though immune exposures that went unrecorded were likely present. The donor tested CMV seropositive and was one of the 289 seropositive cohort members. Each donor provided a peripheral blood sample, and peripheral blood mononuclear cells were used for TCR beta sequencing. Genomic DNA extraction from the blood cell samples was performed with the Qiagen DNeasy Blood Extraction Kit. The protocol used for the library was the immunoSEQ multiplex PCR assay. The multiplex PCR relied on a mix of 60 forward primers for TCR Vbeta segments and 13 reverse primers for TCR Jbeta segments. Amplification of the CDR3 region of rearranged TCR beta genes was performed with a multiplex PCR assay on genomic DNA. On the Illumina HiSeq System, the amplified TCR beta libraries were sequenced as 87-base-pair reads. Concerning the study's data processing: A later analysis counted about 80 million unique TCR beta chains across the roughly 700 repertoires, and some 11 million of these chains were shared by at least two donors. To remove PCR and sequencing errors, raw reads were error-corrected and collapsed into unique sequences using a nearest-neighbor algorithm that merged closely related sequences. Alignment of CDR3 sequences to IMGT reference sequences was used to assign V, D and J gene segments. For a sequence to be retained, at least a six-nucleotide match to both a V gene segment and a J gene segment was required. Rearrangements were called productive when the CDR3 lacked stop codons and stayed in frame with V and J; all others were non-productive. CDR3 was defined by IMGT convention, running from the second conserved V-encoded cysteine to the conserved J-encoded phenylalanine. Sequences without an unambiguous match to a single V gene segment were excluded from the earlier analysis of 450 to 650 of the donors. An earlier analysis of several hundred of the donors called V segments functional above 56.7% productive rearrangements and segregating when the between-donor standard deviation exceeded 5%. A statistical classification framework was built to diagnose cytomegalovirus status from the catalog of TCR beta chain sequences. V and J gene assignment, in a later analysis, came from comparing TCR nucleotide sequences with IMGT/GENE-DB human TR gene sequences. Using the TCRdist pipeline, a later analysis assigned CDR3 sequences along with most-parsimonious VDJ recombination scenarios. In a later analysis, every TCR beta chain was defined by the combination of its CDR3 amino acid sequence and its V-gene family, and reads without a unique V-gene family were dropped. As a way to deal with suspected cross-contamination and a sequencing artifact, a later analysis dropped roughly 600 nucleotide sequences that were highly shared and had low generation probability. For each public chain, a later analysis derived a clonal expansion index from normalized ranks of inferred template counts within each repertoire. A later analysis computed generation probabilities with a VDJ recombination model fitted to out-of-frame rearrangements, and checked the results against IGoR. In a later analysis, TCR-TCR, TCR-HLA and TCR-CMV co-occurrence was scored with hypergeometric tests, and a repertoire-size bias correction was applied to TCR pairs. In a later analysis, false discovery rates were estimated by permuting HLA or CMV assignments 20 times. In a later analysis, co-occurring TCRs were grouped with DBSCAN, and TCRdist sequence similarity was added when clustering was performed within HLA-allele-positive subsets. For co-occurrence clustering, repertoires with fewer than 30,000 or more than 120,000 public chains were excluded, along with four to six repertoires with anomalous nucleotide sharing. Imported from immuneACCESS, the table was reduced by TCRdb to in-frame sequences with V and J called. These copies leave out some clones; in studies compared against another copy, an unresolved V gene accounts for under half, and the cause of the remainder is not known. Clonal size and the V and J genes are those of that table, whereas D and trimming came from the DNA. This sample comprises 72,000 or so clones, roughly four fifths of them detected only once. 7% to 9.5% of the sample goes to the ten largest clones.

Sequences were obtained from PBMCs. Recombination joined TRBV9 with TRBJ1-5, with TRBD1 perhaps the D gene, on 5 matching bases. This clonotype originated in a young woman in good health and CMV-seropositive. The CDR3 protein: CASSVGGINQPQHF. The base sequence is TGTGCCAGCAGCGTGGGGGGAATCAATCAGCCCCAGCATTTT.